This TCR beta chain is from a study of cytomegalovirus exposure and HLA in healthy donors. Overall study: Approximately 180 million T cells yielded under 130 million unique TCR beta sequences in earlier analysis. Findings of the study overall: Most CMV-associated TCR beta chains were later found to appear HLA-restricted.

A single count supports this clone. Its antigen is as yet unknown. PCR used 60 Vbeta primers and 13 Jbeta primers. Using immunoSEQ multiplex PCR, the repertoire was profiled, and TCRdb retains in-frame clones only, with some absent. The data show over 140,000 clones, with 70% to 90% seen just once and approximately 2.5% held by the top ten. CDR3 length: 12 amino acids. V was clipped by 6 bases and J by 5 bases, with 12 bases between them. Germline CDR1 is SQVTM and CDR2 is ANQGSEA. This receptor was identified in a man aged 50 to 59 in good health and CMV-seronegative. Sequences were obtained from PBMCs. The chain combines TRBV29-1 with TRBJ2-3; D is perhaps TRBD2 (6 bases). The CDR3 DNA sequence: TGCAGCGTGGGGACTGCTGGAGATACGCAGTATTTT. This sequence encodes CSVGTAGDTQYF.